This passage covers 26 T cell receptor beta chains from one sample sequenced in a study of T cell repertoires in cytomegalovirus infection. In TCRdb, the reads were re-called with MiXCR into one record per CDR3 protein. Found here are over 100,000 distinct CDR3 sequences, approximately 15% of them singletons; the top ten hold 8%. The sample was PBMCs. The source is a human donor in good health (CMV status not recorded). Some clones in this sample may be carry-over from other donors' samples.

This clonotype occurred a few times. The chain carries TRBV4-1 and TRBJ1-2; D may be TRBD1 (6 bases). The germline V and J ends were trimmed by 4 bases and 2 bases, with 14 bases remaining between them. Germline V gene data show CDR1 as MGHRA and CDR2 as YSYEKL. The CDR3 consists of 15 residues. The CDR3 loop reads CASSRAAGGNYGYTF. The CDR3 DNA sequence: TGCGCCAGCAGCCGCGCGGCGGGGGGCAACTATGGCTACACCTTC.

This clonotype was recorded many times. The chain links TRBV11-2 to TRBJ1-2, with D unresolved. V was pared by 0 bases and J by 7 bases, with 15 bases between. Looked up from germline, CDR1 is SGHAT and CDR2 is FQNNGV. The CDR3 has 15 residues. The CDR3 loop reads CASSLDSSGAGGYTF. The DNA for the CDR3 is TGTGCCAGCAGCTTAGATAGCAGCGGAGCGGGTGGCTACACCTTC.

This clonotype was picked up a small number of times. V and J are TRBV5-5 and TRBJ2-5; TRBD1 aligns across 7 bases. J was trimmed by 5 bases and V by 4 bases; bases with no gene match: 14. Germline lookup yields CDR1 SGHKS and CDR2 YYEKEE (reference sequence). This CDR3 region has 16 residues. The CDR3 sequence is CASSPHSDRTRETQYF. The CDR3 DNA reads as TGTGCCAGCAGCCCTCATTCGGACAGGACCCGGGAGACCCAGTACTTC.

The chain carries TRBV6-1 and TRBJ2-4, with 10 nucleotides matching TRBD1. CDR1 is MNHNS, CDR2 SASEGT, per germline. The junction had 5 bases not matched to a gene; V was cut back by 3 bases and J by 9 bases. This CDR3 contains 14 residues. CDR3 sequence reads: CASSESGTGVIQYF. In DNA form, the CDR3 reads TGTGCCAGCAGTGAGTCCGGGACAGGGGTCATTCAGTACTTC.

The V gene is TRBV30, the J gene TRBJ1-1, with D perhaps TRBD1 (5 bases). Trimming removed 0 bases from V and 9 bases from J, with 17 bases in between. From germline, CDR1 is GTSNPN and CDR2 SVGIG (reference sequence). There are 14 residues in the CDR3. The CDR3 spells CAWSVSGLAGKAFF. CDR3 nucleotide sequence: TGTGCCTGGAGTGTTTCTGGCTTGGCAGGGAAAGCTTTCTTT.

The chain has TRBV29-1 and TRBJ1-1; 8 bases are a match to TRBD1. V trimming: 6 bases; J trimming: 2 bases; junction bases outside the gene matches: 5. Germline CDR1 and CDR2: SQVTM and ANQGSEA. CDR3 length equals 13 residues. Written as DNA, the CDR3 is TGCAGCGTCGACAGGGGAGGAAACACTGAAGCTTTCTTT. Protein product: CSVDRGGNTEAFF.

The chain recombines TRBV7-9 with TRBJ1-1; D is ambiguous. Germline values: CDR1 SEHNR, CDR2 FQNEAQ (reference sequence). This CDR3 is built from 12 residues. Trimming left V 3 bases short and J 7 bases short, with 9 bases between. DNA for the CDR3: TGTGCCAGCAGCTTTCTAGGGCTTGAAGCTTTCTTT. This sequence encodes CASSFLGLEAFF.

This clonotype was seen ten or more times. The CDR3 DNA follows: TGCGCCAGCAGCAAGACGTTTATTAGGGGGCCCTATGGCTACACCTTC. It yields the protein CASSKTFIRGPYGYTF. This chain uses TRBV4-1 with TRBJ1-2, with 7 bases identical to TRBD1. There are 16 residues in the CDR3. Germline V CDR1 and CDR2: MGHRA, YSYEKL. V lost 5 bases and J lost 4; bases outside the gene matches: 13.

This clonotype has more than one count but fewer than ten. The chain couples TRBV20-1 to TRBJ1-6; TRBD1 is a possible D gene (5 bases). The CDR3 runs 17 residues. Deletions cut 0 bases from V and 4 bases from J, with 16 bases between. CDR1 and CDR2 (germline): DFQATT, SNEGSKA (reference sequence). This CDR3 reads CSARDVGRVLYNSPLHF. The CDR3 DNA is TGCAGTGCTAGAGATGTTGGCAGGGTATTATATAATTCACCCCTCCACTTT.

This clonotype was picked up many times. V and J are TRBV28 and TRBJ1-2; D remains unclear. CDR1 and CDR2 from the germline V gene are MDHEN and SYDVKM. The V gene lost 7 bases and the J gene lost 4 bases, with 16 bases spanning the gap. This CDR3 is built from 14 residues. Here the CDR3 reads CASNFGGITYGYTF. The CDR3 DNA sequence: TGTGCCAGCAATTTCGGAGGGATTACCTATGGCTACACCTTC.

This clonotype was recorded only once. The rearrangement joins TRBV12-3 or TRBV12-4 to TRBJ1-1; D is unresolved. Trimming shortened V by 8 bases and J by 0 bases, and 10 bases separated the two germline ends. The CDR3 length is 13 residues. The CDR3 DNA reads as TGTGCCAGCGGCCGGCGGATGAACACTGAAGCTTTCTTT. This gives the protein CASGRRMNTEAFF.

In DNA, the CDR3 is TGTGCCAGCAGCCCGGGGACTAGCGGGGGGACGTATAGCTCCTACAATGAGCAGTTCTTC. The encoded protein is CASSPGTSGGTYSSYNEQFF. V gene TRBV11-2 combines with J gene TRBJ2-1; TRBD2 aligns across 15 bases. CDR1 SGHAT and CDR2 FQNNGV come from the germline V gene. The CDR3 runs 20 residues. The ends lost 5 bases at V and 0 bases at J; junction bases unmatched: 11.

This clonotype was found many times. The rearrangement links TRBV7-3 to TRBJ1-2, with D unclear. V lost 5 bases and J 7 bases, leaving 14 bases between the germline ends. Germline CDR1 reads SGHTA; CDR2 reads FQGTGA. The CDR3 is 13 amino acids. CDR3 DNA: TGTGCCAGCAGCCAAACATCTGGAGGTGGCTACACCTTC. Its translation is CASSQTSGGGYTF.

This clonotype was observed at least ten times. This chain joins TRBV7-2 and TRBJ1-1; 7 bases map to TRBD1. Looked up from germline, CDR1 is SGHTA and CDR2 is FQGNSA. The CDR3 sequence is 15 residues long. Trimming took 6 bases from V and 5 from J; bases not matched to a gene: 12. In DNA, the CDR3 is TGTGCCAGCAGTTTACGACAGGGAGGGAGGACTGAAGCTTTCTTT. This gives the protein CASSLRQGGRTEAFF. Full variable domain (rest looked up from reference TRBV7-2 and TRBJ1-1): GAGVSQSPSNKVTEKGKDVELRCDPISGHTALYWYRQSLGQGLEFLIYFQGNSAPDKSGLPSDRFSAERTGGSVSTLTIQRTQQEDSAVYLCASSLRQGGRTEAFFGQGTRLTVV.

This clonotype was found many times. V usage is TRBV2 and J usage is TRBJ1-4; 8 bases are a match to TRBD1. There are 17 residues in the CDR3. The V and J ends lost 7 bases and 0 bases, in that order; junction bases with no gene match: 10. Germline V gene data show CDR1 as SNHLY and CDR2 as FYNNEI. The CDR3 DNA sequence: TGTGCCAGCACTCGCCGGGGGACAGGACCAACTAATGAAAAACTGTTTTTT. This encodes CASTRRGTGPTNEKLFF.

The rearrangement joins TRBV20-1 to TRBJ2-1; no reliable D call. Per the germline V gene, CDR1 is DFQATT and CDR2 is SNEGSKA (reference sequence). The CDR3 totals 12 residues. V was pared by 8 bases and J by 4 bases, with 12 bases between. CDR3 amino acids: CSTVGKYNEQFF. The CDR3 DNA reads TGCAGTACCGTGGGGAAATACAATGAGCAGTTCTTC.

Concerning this clonotype itself: The missing conserved phenylalanine or tryptophan at the end of this CDR3 makes a read error likely. The rearrangement uses TRBV20-1 and TRBJ2-5, with 8 bases identical to TRBD2. J was trimmed by 5 bases and V by 3 bases; bases with no gene match: 5. Germline CDR1 and CDR2: DFQATT and SNEGSKA (reference sequence). The CDR3 spans 13 residues. For the CDR3, the DNA is TGCAGTGCTAGTGGGCGGGAGGTGGAGACCCAGTACTAC. Translated: CSASGREVETQYY.

This clonotype appeared a few times. The V call is TRBV12-3 or TRBV12-4, the J call TRBJ2-7; D remains unclear. This CDR3 comprises 13 residues. Trimming left V 2 bases short and J 3 bases short, with 8 bases between. The CDR3 bases are TGTGCCAGCAGTTTAAACCCTCTCTACGAGCAGTACTTC. Protein sequence: CASSLNPLYEQYF.

This clonotype was recorded many times. The chain uses TRBV7-2 and TRBJ2-7; 11 nucleotides align to TRBD1. The V gene end was trimmed by 5 bases and the J gene end by 6 bases; junction bases not matched to a gene: 6. Germline V gene lookup returns CDR1 SGHTA and CDR2 FQGNSA. The CDR3 runs 14 residues. CDR3: CASSRDRGLIEQYF. The CDR3 bases are TGTGCCAGCAGCCGGGACAGGGGGTTGATCGAGCAGTACTTC.

This clonotype was picked up a small number of times. The rearrangement uses TRBV2 and TRBJ2-3, with D perhaps given as TRBD1 or TRBD2 (5 bases each). Between the trimmed V and J ends, which lost 3 bases and 6 bases, there was a span of 10 bases. This CDR3 contains 13 residues. The V gene's germline CDR1 is SNHLY and CDR2 FYNNEI. The CDR3 nucleotides are TGTGCCAGCAGTGATCCCAGGGAGGATACGCAGTATTTT. Its protein product is CASSDPREDTQYF. The variable domain in full, with the rest retrieved from reference TRBV2 and TRBJ2-3, is EPEVTQTPSHQVTQMGQEVILRCVPISNHLYFYWYRQILGQKVEFLVSFYNNEISEKSEIFDDQFSVERPDGSNFTLKIRSTKLEDSAMYFCASSDPREDTQYFGPGTRLTVL.

V and J are TRBV7-2 and TRBJ2-2; D is unclear. The CDR3 runs to 14 residues. Germline V gives CDR1 SGHTA, CDR2 FQGNSA. The ends were cut back, 5 bases at V and 4 bases at J, with 11 bases in the middle. CDR3 in amino acids: CASSQGRVTGELFF. CDR3 in DNA: TGTGCCAGCAGCCAAGGACGGGTCACCGGGGAGCTGTTTTTT.

There are many counts of this clonotype. The rearrangement links TRBV7-2 to TRBJ2-6; the D gene is possibly TRBD2 (5 bases). The CDR3 consists of 15 residues. Looked up from germline, CDR1 is SGHTA and CDR2 is FQGNSA. Trimming pared 1 base from V and 7 bases from J, leaving 11 bases between. The CDR3 protein is CASSLGVGSANVLTF. The CDR3 DNA follows: TGTGCCAGCAGCTTAGGGGTAGGGAGCGCCAACGTCCTGACTTTC.

This clonotype was recorded a few times. This chain uses TRBV7-9 with TRBJ2-3, with TRBD2 identical over 9 bases. CDR3 size: 15 residues. The V gene end was trimmed by 4 bases and the J gene end by 4 bases; junction bases not matched to a gene: 6. CDR1 is SEHNR and CDR2 is FQNEAQ in the germline V gene (reference sequence). The CDR3 DNA reads as TGTGCCAGCAGCTACGGACTAGCGAGCGCAGATACGCAGTATTTT. Amino acid sequence: CASSYGLASADTQYF.

This clonotype was counted ten times or more. The gene calls are TRBV12-3 or TRBV12-4 and TRBJ1-2; TRBD1 is a possible D gene (5 bases). The CDR3 contains 16 residues. The V gene lost 6 bases and the J gene lost 1 base, with 18 bases spanning the gap. In nucleotides, the CDR3 is TGTGCCAGCAGCCCCCCCGAGCCGGGGCATAACTATGGCTACACCTTC. This encodes CASSPPEPGHNYGYTF.

This chain uses TRBV12-3 or TRBV12-4 with TRBJ1-5; D call uncertain. Trimming shortened V by 5 bases and J by 7 bases, and 15 bases separated the two germline ends. CDR3 length equals 14 residues. CDR3 nucleotide sequence: TGTGCCAGCAGTGCCCCGGACTCGAGGCAGCCCCAGCATTTT. It specifies CASSAPDSRQPQHF.

This clonotype occurred many times. The chain has TRBV18 and TRBJ2-6, with D possibly being TRBD2 (6 bases). The germline V gene encodes CDR1 KGHSH and CDR2 LQKENI. The CDR3 extends over 18 amino acids. Trimming shortened V by 2 bases and J by 0 bases, and 14 bases separated the two germline ends. CDR3 in DNA: TGTGCCAGCTCACCAGTGGAGGGGTGGAGCTCTGGGGCCAACGTCCTGACTTTC. Its protein product is CASSPVEGWSSGANVLTF.